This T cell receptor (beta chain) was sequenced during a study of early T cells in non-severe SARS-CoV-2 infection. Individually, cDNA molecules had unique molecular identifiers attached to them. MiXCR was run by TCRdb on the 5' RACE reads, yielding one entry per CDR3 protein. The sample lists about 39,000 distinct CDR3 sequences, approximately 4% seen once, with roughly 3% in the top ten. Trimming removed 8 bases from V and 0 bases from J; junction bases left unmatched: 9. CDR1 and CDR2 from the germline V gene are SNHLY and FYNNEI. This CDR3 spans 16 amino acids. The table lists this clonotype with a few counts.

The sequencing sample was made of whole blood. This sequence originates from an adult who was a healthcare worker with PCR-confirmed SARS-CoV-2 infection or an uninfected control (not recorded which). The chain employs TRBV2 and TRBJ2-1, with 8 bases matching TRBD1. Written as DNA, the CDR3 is TGTGCCAGCTTGGGGACAGGATCGAGCTCCTACAATGAGCAGTTCTTC. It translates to CASLGTGSSSYNEQFF.